Described below is a single T cell receptor beta chain sequence and its context. At one boundary the junction diverges from the germline segment, which might be a read error. CDR1 is SGHTA and CDR2 is FQGNSA in the germline V gene. This CDR3 has 14 amino acids. The sample belongs to a study of cytomegalovirus exposure and HLA in healthy donors. PCR employed 60 Vbeta and 13 Jbeta primers. TCRdb's copy holds only in-frame clones and misses some; the assay was immunoSEQ multiplex PCR. This table has approximately 110,000 clones, about 70% appearing once. The sequenced sample consisted of PBMCs. The rearrangement joins TRBV7-2 to TRBJ2-4; D may be TRBD2 (5 bases). This clonotype was obtained from an older woman in good health and CMV-seropositive. DNA for the CDR3: TGTGCCAGCAGCTTCGACCTAGCCAAAAACAGTCAGTACTTC. Translated, it gives CASSFDLAKNSQYF. Together with reference TRBV7-2 and TRBJ2-4, the CDR3 gives the full variable domain: GAGVSQSPSNKVTEKGKDVELRCDPISGHTALYWYRQSLGQGLEFLIYFQGNSAPDKSGLPSDRFSAERTGGSVSTLTIQRTQQEDSAVYLCASSFDLAKNSQYFGAGTRLSVL.